The 30 T cell receptor beta chains below were found in one sample sequenced in a study of cytomegalovirus exposure and HLA in healthy donors (dated by TCRdb to the late 2010s). Libraries were prepared through the immunoSEQ multiplex PCR assay. For the multiplex PCR, a mixture combining 60 forward primers for TCR Vbeta segments and 13 reverse primers for TCR Jbeta segments was used. TCRdb took over this immuneACCESS table, retaining in-frame rearrangements with V and J assigned. Such tables are incomplete; in checked studies, under half of the missing clones stem from an unresolved V gene, and the remainder is unexplained. Counted in this sample were 110,000 to 150,000 clones; roughly 80% of them appeared once. The ten largest clones represent approximately 4.2% of the sample. Material: PBMCs. These receptors were taken from a woman aged 35 to 49 in good health and CMV-seropositive.

This clone occurred once. This rearrangement joins TRBV5-6 to TRBJ2-2, with 8 positions matching TRBD1. V trimming: 4 bases; J trimming: 4 bases; junction bases outside the gene matches: 9. Looked up from germline, CDR1 is SGHDT and CDR2 is YYEEEE. This CDR3 spans 16 amino acids. The CDR3 coding sequence is TGTGCCAGCAGCCCGACAGGGGACCGGCGCACCGGGGAGCTGTTTTTT. Translating it yields CASSPTGDRRTGELFF.

V usage is TRBV27 and J usage is TRBJ2-7; unclear D gene. V shed 0 bases and J shed 3 bases, with 12 bases lying between them. Looked up from germline, CDR1 is MNHEY and CDR2 is SMNVEV (reference sequence). The CDR3 sequence is 15 residues long. The CDR3: CASSLSLDRFYEQYF. The DNA for the CDR3 is TGTGCCAGCAGTTTATCCCTAGATCGATTCTACGAGCAGTACTTC.

The J gene is TRBJ1-4, the V gene TRBV30; D remains unclear. This CDR3 is 14 amino acids long. V lost 0 bases and J 4 bases, leaving 9 bases between the germline ends. CDR1 GTSNPN and CDR2 SVGIG come from the germline V gene (reference sequence). CDR3 DNA: TGTGCCTGGAGTGTGAGGTCGGGTAATGAAAAACTGTTTTTT. Its protein is CAWSVRSGNEKLFF.

The chain has TRBV7-2 and TRBJ2-1, with D unclear. There are 13 residues in the CDR3. V was clipped by 3 bases and J by 2 bases, with 5 bases between them. Germline assignment: CDR1 SGHTA and CDR2 FQGNSA. CDR3 residues: CASSLATYNEQFF. CDR3 nucleotide sequence: TGTGCCAGCAGCTTGGCAACCTACAATGAGCAGTTCTTC.

The J gene is TRBJ1-1, the V gene TRBV19; D is unclear. CDR1 is LNHDA, CDR2 SQIVND, per germline (reference sequence). Trimming took off 7 bases at V and 1 base at J, with 10 bases between the two ends. The CDR3 consists of 13 residues. The CDR3 coding sequence is TGTGCCAGTATGTGGCAGTCGAACACTGAAGCTTTCTTT. Translating it yields CASMWQSNTEAFF.

The chain employs TRBV5-1 and TRBJ2-7; 10 positions agree with TRBD1. The V and J ends lost 4 bases and 1 base, in that order; junction bases with no gene match: 8. The CDR3 totals 16 residues. CDR1 is SGHRS, CDR2 YFSETQ, per germline. CDR3 loop: CASSRIGQGGSYEQYF. The CDR3 DNA follows: TGCGCCAGCAGCAGAATTGGACAGGGGGGGTCCTACGAGCAGTACTTC.

The CDR3 DNA is TGTGCCAGCAGCTTAGGACAGATGTCCTTTTACGAGCAGTACTTC. It encodes CASSLGQMSFYEQYF. This chain connects TRBV7-2 to TRBJ2-7, with TRBD1 as a possible D gene (5 bases). Looked up from germline, CDR1 is SGHTA and CDR2 is FQGNSA. Trimming pared 1 base from V and 4 bases from J, leaving 14 bases between. The CDR3 has 15 amino acids.

The rearrangement links TRBV7-9 to TRBJ1-1; D is unclear. V dropped 6 bases and J dropped 0 bases, with 8 bases sitting between them. Germline CDR1 is SEHNR and CDR2 is FQNEAQ (reference sequence). This CDR3 region has 13 residues. This CDR3 reads CASRLGLNTEAFF. In nucleotides, the CDR3 is TGTGCCAGCAGACTAGGGCTGAACACTGAAGCTTTCTTT.

The genes are TRBV10-3 and TRBJ2-1; 12 bases are a match to TRBD2. The CDR3 length is 16 residues. V was pared by 2 bases and J by 7 bases, with 6 bases of the junction left unmatched. Germline V gene data show CDR1 as ENHRY and CDR2 as SYGVKD. Written as DNA, the CDR3 is TGTGCCATCAGTGAGACCTCTAGCGGGGGGGCAAATGAGCAGTTCTTC. Its translation is CAISETSSGGANEQFF.

The genes are TRBV6-1 and TRBJ2-5, with TRBD1 matching over 9 bases. Germline CDR1 and CDR2: MNHNS and SASEGT. CDR3 size: 16 residues. Unmatched junction bases numbered 7, after V lost 4 bases and J lost 1 base. This chain's CDR3 is CASSGGTGPPQETQYF. For the CDR3, the DNA is TGTGCCAGCAGTGGTGGGACAGGGCCTCCCCAAGAGACCCAGTACTTC.

This clone was picked up a small number of times. The CDR3 is CASSRTGNTEAFF. The CDR3 region has the DNA TGTGCCAGCAGCCGTACAGGGAACACTGAAGCTTTCTTT. The gene calls are TRBV5-8 and TRBJ1-1, with a weak D call TRBD1 (5 bases). The CDR3 runs to 13 residues. Germline CDR1 SGHTS, CDR2 YDEGEE. V was pared by 4 bases and J by 1 base, with 8 bases between.

J is TRBJ2-1 and V is TRBV4-2, with TRBD2 matching over 7 bases. This CDR3 region has 16 residues. Trimming cost V 0 bases and J 6 bases; bases outside gene matches: 8. In germline, CDR1 is LGHNA, CDR2 YNFKEQ. CDR3 coding DNA: TGTGCCAGCAGCCAAGATCCCGGGGGAGGGATCAATGAGCAGTTCTTC. Protein sequence: CASSQDPGGGINEQFF.

This chain uses TRBV7-2 with TRBJ2-7; 11 nucleotides line up with TRBD2. V shed 0 bases and J 7 bases; nucleotides not matched to a gene: 5. CDR1 is SGHTA and CDR2 is FQGNSA in the germline V gene. The CDR3 sequence is 15 residues long. The CDR3: CASSLASGGVLEQYF. The CDR3 bases are TGTGCCAGCAGCTTAGCTAGCGGGGGGGTCTTGGAGCAGTACTTC. Supplemented by reference TRBV7-2 and TRBJ2-7, the full variable domain reads GAGVSQSPSNKVTEKGKDVELRCDPISGHTALYWYRQSLGQGLEFLIYFQGNSAPDKSGLPSDRFSAERTGGSVSTLTIQRTQQEDSAVYLCASSLASGGVLEQYFGPGTRLTVT.

This chain joins TRBV6-4 and TRBJ2-3; 8 bases match TRBD2. Germline V CDR1 and CDR2: MRHNA, SNTAGT. The trim removed 6 bases at V and 3 bases at J, leaving 11 bases unmatched. The CDR3 length is 16 residues. The CDR3 spells CASSLAGGAVTDTQYF. Written as DNA, the CDR3 is TGTGCCAGCAGCTTAGCCGGGGGGGCCGTTACAGATACGCAGTATTTT.

This clone was seen once. The chain has TRBV10-3 and TRBJ2-2; D possibly corresponds to TRBD2 (7 bases). V lost 9 bases and J 3 bases, leaving 14 bases between the germline ends. The CDR3 covers 14 residues. Per germline, CDR1 ENHRY and CDR2 SYGVKD. The CDR3 loop is CAIKRDTDTGELFF. CDR3 sequence (DNA): TGTGCCATTAAGCGGGACACAGACACCGGGGAGCTGTTTTTT.

J is TRBJ2-7 and V is TRBV2; D gene unclear. The ends were cut back, 0 bases at V and 5 bases at J, with 11 bases in the middle. The CDR3 runs 14 residues. The germline V gene has CDR1 SNHLY and CDR2 FYNNEI. In nucleotides, the CDR3 is TGTGCCAGCAGTGAAGCGAGTCTTAGTAACGAGCAGTACTTC. Translated, it gives CASSEASLSNEQYF.

This rearrangement joins TRBV5-1 to TRBJ1-4, with TRBD1 matching over 7 bases. The CDR3 has 15 residues. Germline CDR1 is SGHRS and CDR2 is YFSETQ. V dropped 4 bases and J dropped 0; count of bases not matched to a gene: 3. In DNA form, the CDR3 reads TGCGCCAGCAGCCGGGACAGTGCAACTAATGAAAAACTGTTTTTT. This encodes CASSRDSATNEKLFF.

The sample holds one count of this clone. This chain uses TRBV19 with TRBJ1-5; weak D call: TRBD1 (5 bases). CDR1 and CDR2 (germline): LNHDA, SQIVND (reference sequence). Trimming left V 1 base short and J 4 bases short, with 11 bases between. The CDR3 runs 15 residues. The CDR3 nucleotides read TGTGCCAGTAGTATAGGACAGACAGAAAATCAGCCCCAGCATTTT. It yields the protein CASSIGQTENQPQHF.

The V and J genes are TRBV19 and TRBJ1-1, with a possible D match to TRBD1 (5 bases). Germline values: CDR1 LNHDA, CDR2 SQIVND (reference sequence). The CDR3 covers 12 residues. V lost 7 bases and J lost 10, with 16 bases in between. CDR3 DNA: TGTGCCAGTACCTTCGGGGGGGTCGGAGCTTTCTTT. It translates to CASTFGGVGAFF.

In this sample, this clone turned up a few times. The rearrangement uses TRBV5-1 and TRBJ2-2; TRBD2 matches 9 bases. The J segment lost 5 bases and the V segment lost 0 bases, leaving 2 bases of the junction unmatched. The CDR3 runs to 15 residues. CDR1 is SGHRS, CDR2 YFSETQ, per germline. CDR3 nucleotides: TGCGCCAGCAGCTTGGGACTAGCGGATACCGGGGAGCTGTTTTTT. This translates into CASSLGLADTGELFF.

V and J are TRBV2 and TRBJ2-7; possibly TRBD2 for D (5 bases). Looked up from germline, CDR1 is SNHLY and CDR2 is FYNNEI. The CDR3 is 14 amino acids. The V and J ends lost 10 bases and 3 bases respectively, with 19 bases between them. The CDR3 DNA sequence: TGTGCCATTGCCCTGGGTAGCGCATTCTACGAGCAGTACTTC. Protein sequence: CAIALGSAFYEQYF. The variable domain in full, completed from reference TRBV2 and TRBJ2-7, reads EPEVTQTPSHQVTQMGQEVILRCVPISNHLYFYWYRQILGQKVEFLVSFYNNEISEKSEIFDDQFSVERPDGSNFTLKIRSTKLEDSAMYFCAIALGSAFYEQYFGPGTRLTVT.

The CDR3 here is CASSEIIGQGAKNEQFF. The CDR3 DNA is TGTGCCAGCAGTGAAATCATCGGACAGGGGGCGAAAAATGAGCAGTTCTTC. The rearrangement uses TRBV6-1 and TRBJ2-1, with 11 positions matching TRBD1. The V gene end was trimmed by 2 bases and the J gene end by 7 bases; junction bases not matched to a gene: 10. CDR1 is MNHNS and CDR2 is SASEGT in the germline V gene. The length of the CDR3 is 17 residues.

The V call is TRBV5-1, the J call TRBJ2-2; 8 nucleotides line up with TRBD2. From germline, CDR1 is SGHRS and CDR2 YFSETQ. CDR3 length equals 14 residues. Trimming cost V 4 bases and J 4 bases; bases outside gene matches: 3. The CDR3 coding sequence is TGCGCCAGCAGCCCCGGGACTAGCACCGGGGAGCTGTTTTTT. Amino acid sequence: CASSPGTSTGELFF.

The V gene is TRBV7-2, the J gene TRBJ2-7; unclear D gene. The CDR3 spans 15 residues. V shed 2 bases and J shed 2 bases, with 13 bases lying between them. The germline V gene has CDR1 SGHTA and CDR2 FQGNSA. The CDR3 DNA reads TGTGCCAGCAGCTTATCGGGTCTGCTTACCTACGAGCAGTACTTC. It encodes CASSLSGLLTYEQYF. The whole variable domain, filled in from reference TRBV7-2 and TRBJ2-7, reads GAGVSQSPSNKVTEKGKDVELRCDPISGHTALYWYRQSLGQGLEFLIYFQGNSAPDKSGLPSDRFSAERTGGSVSTLTIQRTQQEDSAVYLCASSLSGLLTYEQYFGPGTRLTVT.

This clone was seen once. V usage is TRBV7-2 and J usage is TRBJ2-3; 9 bases are shared with TRBD1. After removal of 5 bases from V and 2 bases from J, the junction contained 5 bases not matched to a gene. The CDR3 runs 15 residues. Germline V CDR1 and CDR2: SGHTA, FQGNSA. The DNA for the CDR3 is TGTGCCAGCAGCGTCCGGGACAGGGTCACAGATACGCAGTATTTT. The encoded protein is CASSVRDRVTDTQYF.

For the CDR3, the DNA is TGCGCCAGCAGCCACGATGAGGCCAACCCTACGCAGCAGTACTTC. Amino acid sequence: CASSHDEANPTQQYF. V and J are TRBV4-1 and TRBJ2-7; no definite D call. The CDR3 covers 15 residues. Trimming stripped 3 bases from V and 8 bases from J, with 20 bases between. Germline V gives CDR1 MGHRA, CDR2 YSYEKL.

CDR3 in DNA: TGTGCCAGCAGCCAATCAATAGGACAGCCTCATAACTATGGCTACACCTTC. Its protein is CASSQSIGQPHNYGYTF. This sequence joins TRBV16 and TRBJ1-2; tentatively, D is TRBD1 (6 bases). The length of the CDR3 is 17 residues. V lost 0 bases to trimming and J lost 1 base, with 15 bases between them. CDR1 KGHSY and CDR2 FQNENV come from the germline V gene.

The CDR3, as DNA: TGCAGCGTGTATACGACAGGAGGACTAGCCGCCGGGTATTTT. This gives the protein CSVYTTGGLAAGYF. The rearrangement joins TRBV29-1 to TRBJ2-3; TRBD2 agrees at 8 bases. The ends lost 6 bases at V and 14 bases at J; junction bases unmatched: 19. Germline V gives CDR1 SQVTM, CDR2 ANQGSEA. The CDR3 is 14 residues long.

This chain uses TRBV6-5 with TRBJ2-3, with TRBD1 matching over 8 bases. Germline trimming cut 6 bases from V and 0 bases from J; bases unmatched to any gene: 2. Germline CDR1 reads MNHEY; CDR2 reads SVGAGI. The CDR3 is made up of 14 amino acids. The CDR3 nucleotides are TGTGCCAGCAGCCGGACAGGGAGCACAGATACGCAGTATTTT. This sequence encodes CASSRTGSTDTQYF.

The V call is TRBV5-5, the J call TRBJ1-4; D possibly corresponds to TRBD1 (6 bases). This CDR3 region has 16 residues. From germline, CDR1 is SGHKS and CDR2 YYEKEE (reference sequence). Trimming removed 4 bases from V and 6 bases from J, with 19 bases in between. The CDR3 protein is CASSPTPGGGYEKLFF. Written as DNA, the CDR3 is TGTGCCAGCAGCCCCACGCCGGGAGGGGGGTATGAAAAACTGTTTTTT.